These 7 T cell receptor beta chains share one sample of origin, sequenced in a study of shared clonotypes between healthy human individuals. Assay: immunoSEQ multiplex PCR; the TCRdb copy retains only in-frame clones and omits some. This repertoire shows 2 million to 2.5 million clones, 90% to 95% found once; its top ten account for about 0.41%. The sequencing sample was made of naive CD4+ T cells from PBMCs. The subset is: CD45RA+ positively selected. Receptors originate from a man between 18 and 35 years old in good health. Some clones in this sample may be carry-over from other donors' samples.

Note on this clone: Other DNA sequences in the sample encode the same CDR3. The chain carries TRBV5-4 and TRBJ2-1, with 10 bases lining up with TRBD2. The junction had 7 bases not matched to a gene; V was cut back by 4 bases and J by 6 bases. Germline V gene lookup returns CDR1 SGHNT and CDR2 YYREEE (reference sequence). The CDR3 runs to 15 residues. For the CDR3, the DNA is TGTGCCAGCAGCCCTCCCGGACTAGCGGCCAATGAGCAGTTCTTC. Translated: CASSPPGLAANEQFF.

About this clone itself: Other DNA sequences in the same sample also yield this CDR3. V and J are TRBV6-1 and TRBJ1-4; D may be TRBD1 (5 bases). This CDR3 has 13 amino acids. CDR1 and CDR2 from the germline V gene are MNHNS and SASEGT. Trimming removed 9 bases from V and 3 bases from J, with 11 bases in between. The CDR3 sequence: CASTGQSNEKLFF. Written as DNA, the CDR3 is TGTGCCAGTACAGGTCAATCTAATGAAAAACTGTTTTTT.

The CDR3 spells CASSQGGGRTLSEQYF. Here the CDR3 DNA reads TGTGCCAGCAGTCAAGGAGGCGGACGAACCCTTAGCGAGCAGTACTTC. The rearrangement uses TRBV5-4 and TRBJ2-7, with D perhaps matching TRBD2 (5 bases). The CDR3 spans 16 residues. CDR1 is SGHNT, CDR2 YYREEE, per germline (reference sequence). Between the trimmed V and J ends, which lost 5 bases and 6 bases, there was a span of 24 bases.

This rearrangement joins TRBV4-1 to TRBJ2-1; D uncertain. Germline V gene sequence: CDR1 MGHRA, CDR2 YSYEKL. V lost 1 base, J lost 8 bases, and 12 bases lay in between. The CDR3 is 14 amino acids. The CDR3 protein is CASSQALLVYEQFF. CDR3 sequence (DNA): TGCGCCAGCAGCCAAGCCCTGCTAGTTTATGAGCAGTTCTTC.

As concerns this clone: In the same sample, other DNA sequences code for this CDR3. The rearrangement uses TRBV25-1 and TRBJ1-2; D uncertain. The germline V and J ends were trimmed by 2 bases and 4 bases, with 5 bases remaining between them. The length of the CDR3 is 12 residues. In germline, CDR1 is MGHDK, CDR2 SYGVNS. CDR3 bases: TGTGCCAGCAGTGAACTCTCCTATGGCTACACCTTC. Translated: CASSELSYGYTF.

The chain combines TRBV27 with TRBJ2-2; D might be TRBD2 (5 bases). Trimming removed 6 bases from V and 5 bases from J, with 7 bases in between. This CDR3 has 12 residues. Germline V gene data show CDR1 as MNHEY and CDR2 as SMNVEV (reference sequence). The CDR3 sequence is CASRIATGELFF. CDR3 coding DNA: TGTGCCAGCAGGATAGCGACCGGGGAGCTGTTTTTT.

This chain links TRBV28 with TRBJ2-7, with 7 bases that match TRBD1. The CDR3 runs to 15 residues. Germline V CDR1 and CDR2: MDHEN, SYDVKM. Losses at the gene ends were 6 bases for V and 3 bases for J; bases not matched to a gene: 11. The CDR3 region has the DNA TGTGCCAGCAGGATATCTACAGGGGCCAGCTACGAGCAGTACTTC. Amino acid sequence: CASRISTGASYEQYF.